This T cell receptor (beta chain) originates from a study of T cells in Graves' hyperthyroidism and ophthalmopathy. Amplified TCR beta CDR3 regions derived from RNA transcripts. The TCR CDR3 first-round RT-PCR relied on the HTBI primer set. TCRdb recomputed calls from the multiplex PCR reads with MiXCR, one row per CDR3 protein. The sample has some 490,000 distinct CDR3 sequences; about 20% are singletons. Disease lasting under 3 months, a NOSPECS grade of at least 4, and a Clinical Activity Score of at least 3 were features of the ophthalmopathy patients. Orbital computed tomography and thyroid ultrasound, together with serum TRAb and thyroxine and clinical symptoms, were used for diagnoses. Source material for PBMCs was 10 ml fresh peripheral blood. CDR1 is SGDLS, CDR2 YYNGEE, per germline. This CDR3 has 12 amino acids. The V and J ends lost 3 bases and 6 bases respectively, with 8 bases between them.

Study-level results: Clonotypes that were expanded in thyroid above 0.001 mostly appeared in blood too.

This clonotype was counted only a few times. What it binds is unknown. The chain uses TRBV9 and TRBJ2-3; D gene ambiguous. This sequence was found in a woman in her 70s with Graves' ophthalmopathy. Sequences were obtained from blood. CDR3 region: CASSENVDTQYF. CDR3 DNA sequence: TGTGCCAGCAGCGAGAATGTTGATACGCAGTATTTT.